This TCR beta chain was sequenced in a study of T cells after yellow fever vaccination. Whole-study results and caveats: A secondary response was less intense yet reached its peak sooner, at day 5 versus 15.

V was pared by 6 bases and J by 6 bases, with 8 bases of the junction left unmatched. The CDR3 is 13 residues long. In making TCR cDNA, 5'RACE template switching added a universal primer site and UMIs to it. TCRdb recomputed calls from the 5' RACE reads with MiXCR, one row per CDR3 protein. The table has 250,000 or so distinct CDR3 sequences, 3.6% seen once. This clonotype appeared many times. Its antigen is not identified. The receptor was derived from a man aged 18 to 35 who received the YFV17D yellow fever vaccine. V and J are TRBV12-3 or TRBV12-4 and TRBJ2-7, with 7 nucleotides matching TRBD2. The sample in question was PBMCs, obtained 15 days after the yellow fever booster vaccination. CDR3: CASRRGGVFEQYF. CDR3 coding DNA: TGTGCCAGCAGACGTGGGGGGGTCTTCGAGCAGTACTTC.